In this sample, the clone carrying this TCR beta chain turned up many times. Its antigen is not known. From the reads, TCRdb called clonotypes with MiXCR, one entry per CDR3 protein. The table records about 360,000 distinct CDR3 sequences, roughly 18% of them present only once. The CDR3 extends over 12 amino acids. Deletions cut 7 bases from V and 1 base from J, with 7 bases between. Germline loops: CDR1 LNHDA, CDR2 SQIVND (reference sequence). The data are from a study of T cell repertoires in cytomegalovirus infection. Study details: CMV infection and matching HLA type were both indicated by public TCR beta signatures. Overall study findings and caveats: Cumulative frequency (of public TCR beta family members) identified carriers of CMV plus the relevant HLA. Dominant in the ex vivo response were TCR beta clonotypes restricted by HLA-C and specific for CMV.

Sequenced material: PBMCs. The receptor was isolated from a human donor in good health (CMV status not recorded). Some clones in this sample may be carry-over from other donors' samples. The genes are TRBV19 and TRBJ1-1; possibly TRBD1 for D (5 bases). The CDR3 region is CASITGNTEAFF. The CDR3 DNA reads TGTGCCAGTATTACAGGGAACACTGAAGCTTTCTTT.